The clone carrying this TCR beta chain has ten or more counts. As yet, its antigen is unknown. The sample comes from a study of spatial heterogeneity in lung cancer. Across the whole study: Beta-chain sequences consistently outnumbered alpha-chain sequences in detection.

Trimming pared 4 bases from V and 5 bases from J, leaving 9 bases between. Germline CDR1 KGHDR, CDR2 SFDVKD. The CDR3 extends over 13 amino acids. Time point described: sample taken at primary tumor resection. Material for sequencing was whole RNA from tumor, nontumor lung or frozen PBMC, left unsorted. Study observations and caveats: At resection, ubiquitous expanded tumor TCRs appeared in blood more than at follow-up.

Every molecule of TCR cDNA had its own unique molecular identifier. Using its own MiXCR run on the 5' RACE reads, TCRdb lists one record per CDR3 protein. Of under 80,000 distinct CDR3 sequences listed, under 7.5% are singletons. The TCR comes from a female donor with early-stage non-small cell lung cancer. The chain employs TRBV24-1 and TRBJ2-3; possibly TRBD1 for D (5 bases). Sequenced material: PBMCs, taken at surgery. The DNA of the CDR3 is TGTGCCACCAGTGAGCAGGGAAGAGATACGCAGTATTTT. It specifies CATSEQGRDTQYF.